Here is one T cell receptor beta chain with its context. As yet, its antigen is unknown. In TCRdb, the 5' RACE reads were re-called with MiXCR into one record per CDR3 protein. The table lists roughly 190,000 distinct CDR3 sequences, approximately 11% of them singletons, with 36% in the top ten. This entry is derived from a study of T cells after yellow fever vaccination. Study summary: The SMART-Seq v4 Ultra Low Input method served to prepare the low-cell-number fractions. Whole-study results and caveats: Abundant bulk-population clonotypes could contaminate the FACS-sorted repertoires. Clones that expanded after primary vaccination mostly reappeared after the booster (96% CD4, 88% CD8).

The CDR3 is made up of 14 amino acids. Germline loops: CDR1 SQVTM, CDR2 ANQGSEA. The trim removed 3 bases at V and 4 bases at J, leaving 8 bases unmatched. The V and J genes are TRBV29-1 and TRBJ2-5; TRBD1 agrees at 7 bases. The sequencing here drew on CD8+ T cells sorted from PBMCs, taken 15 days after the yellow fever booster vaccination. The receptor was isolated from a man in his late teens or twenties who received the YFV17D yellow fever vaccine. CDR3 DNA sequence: TGCAGCGTTGAGTCCAGGGGGATGTCAGAGACCCAGTACTTC. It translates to CSVESRGMSETQYF.